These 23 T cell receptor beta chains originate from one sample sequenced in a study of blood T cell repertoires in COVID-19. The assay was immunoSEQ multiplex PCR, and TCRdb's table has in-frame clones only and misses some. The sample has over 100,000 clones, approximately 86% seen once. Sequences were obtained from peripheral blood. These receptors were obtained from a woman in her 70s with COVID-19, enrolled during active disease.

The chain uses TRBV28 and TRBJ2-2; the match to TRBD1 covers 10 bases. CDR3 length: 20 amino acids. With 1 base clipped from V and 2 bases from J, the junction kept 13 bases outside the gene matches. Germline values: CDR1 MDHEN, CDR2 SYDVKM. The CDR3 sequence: CASSLFFWGDRGLNTGELFF. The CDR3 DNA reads TGTGCCAGCAGTTTATTCTTTTGGGGGGACAGGGGACTAAACACCGGGGAGCTGTTTTTT.

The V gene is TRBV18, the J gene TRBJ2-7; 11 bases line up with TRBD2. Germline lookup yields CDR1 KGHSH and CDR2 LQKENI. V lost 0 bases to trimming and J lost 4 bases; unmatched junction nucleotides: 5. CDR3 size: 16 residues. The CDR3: CASSPPRLAGPYEQYF. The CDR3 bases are TGTGCCAGCTCACCACCGAGACTAGCGGGGCCTTACGAGCAGTACTTC. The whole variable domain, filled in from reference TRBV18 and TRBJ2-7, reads NAGVMQNPRHLVRRRGQEARLRCSPMKGHSHVYWYRQLPEEGLKFMVYLQKENIIDESGMPKERFSAEFPKEGPSILRIQQVVRGDSAAYFCASSPPRLAGPYEQYFGPGTRLTVT.

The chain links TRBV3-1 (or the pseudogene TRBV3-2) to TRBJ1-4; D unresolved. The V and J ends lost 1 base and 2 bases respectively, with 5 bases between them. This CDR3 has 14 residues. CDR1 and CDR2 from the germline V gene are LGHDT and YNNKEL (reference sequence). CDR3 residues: CASSQGTTNEKLFF. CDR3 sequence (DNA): TGTGCCAGCAGCCAAGGGACTACTAATGAAAAACTGTTTTTT.

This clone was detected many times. The CDR3, as DNA: TGTGCCAGCAGCTTGTTTCTGGACAAAATAAATCAAGCTTTCTTT. Amino acids: CASSLFLDKINQAFF. This sequence joins TRBV5-4 and TRBJ1-1, with D maybe TRBD1 (5 bases). V was shortened by 1 base and J by 9 bases, with 19 bases between the two germline ends. The CDR3 has 15 residues. Germline V lookup: CDR1 SGHNT, CDR2 YYREEE (reference sequence).

The CDR3 spells CASSQGTGGNTEAFF. The CDR3 coding sequence is TGTGCCAGCAGCCAAGGGACAGGGGGCAACACTGAAGCTTTCTTT. The rearrangement uses TRBV5-4 and TRBJ1-1, with 12 bases that match TRBD1. V lost 4 bases and J lost 2; bases outside the gene matches: 3. This CDR3 region has 15 residues. Germline CDR1 is SGHNT and CDR2 is YYREEE (reference sequence).

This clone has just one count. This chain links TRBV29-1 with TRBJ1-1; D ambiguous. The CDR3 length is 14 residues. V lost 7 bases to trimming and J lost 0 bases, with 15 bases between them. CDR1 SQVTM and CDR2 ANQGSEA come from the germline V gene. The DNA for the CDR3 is TGCAGCGCCTCTGGGCCGATATTGAACACTGAAGCTTTCTTT. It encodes CSASGPILNTEAFF.

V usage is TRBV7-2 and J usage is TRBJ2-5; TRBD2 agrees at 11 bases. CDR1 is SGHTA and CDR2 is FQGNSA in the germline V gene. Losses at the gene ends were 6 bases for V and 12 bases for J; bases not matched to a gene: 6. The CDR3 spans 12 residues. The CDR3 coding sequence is TGTGCCAGCAGACCTACTAGCGGGGGCGAGTACTTC. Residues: CASRPTSGGEYF.

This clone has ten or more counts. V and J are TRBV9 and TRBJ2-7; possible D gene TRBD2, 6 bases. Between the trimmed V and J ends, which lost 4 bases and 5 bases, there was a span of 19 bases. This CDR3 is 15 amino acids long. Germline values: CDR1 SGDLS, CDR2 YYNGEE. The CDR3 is CASSPEGGGFNEQYF. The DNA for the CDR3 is TGTGCCAGCAGCCCCGAGGGTGGGGGGTTCAACGAGCAGTACTTC.

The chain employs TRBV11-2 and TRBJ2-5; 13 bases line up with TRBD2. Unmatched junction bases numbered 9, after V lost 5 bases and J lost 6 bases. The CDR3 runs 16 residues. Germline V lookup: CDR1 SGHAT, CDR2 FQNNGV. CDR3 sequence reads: CASSRKGLAGTKTQYF. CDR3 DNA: TGTGCCAGCAGCCGGAAGGGACTAGCGGGGACTAAGACCCAGTACTTC.

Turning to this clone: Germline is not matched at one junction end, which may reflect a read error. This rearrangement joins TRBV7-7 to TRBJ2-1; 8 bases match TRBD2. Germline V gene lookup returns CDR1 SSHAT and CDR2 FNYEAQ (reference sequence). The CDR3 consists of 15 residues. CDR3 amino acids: CASSLEAGAYNEQFF. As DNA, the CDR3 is TGTGCTAGCAGCTTAGAAGCGGGGGCCTACAATGAGCAGTTCTTC.

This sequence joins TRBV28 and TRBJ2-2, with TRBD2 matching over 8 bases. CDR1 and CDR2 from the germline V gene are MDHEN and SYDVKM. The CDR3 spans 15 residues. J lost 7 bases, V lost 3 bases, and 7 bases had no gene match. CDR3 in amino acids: CASSFPGGGIGELFF. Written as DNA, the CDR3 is TGTGCCAGCAGTTTCCCCGGGGGGGGGATCGGGGAGCTGTTTTTT.

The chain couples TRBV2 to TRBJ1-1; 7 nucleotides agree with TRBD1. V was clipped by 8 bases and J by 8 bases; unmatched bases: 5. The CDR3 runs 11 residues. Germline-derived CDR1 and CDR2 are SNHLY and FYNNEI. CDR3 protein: CASARQGEAFF. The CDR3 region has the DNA TGTGCCAGCGCCAGACAGGGAGAAGCTTTCTTT. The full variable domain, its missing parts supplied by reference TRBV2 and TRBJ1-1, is EPEVTQTPSHQVTQMGQEVILRCVPISNHLYFYWYRQILGQKVEFLVSFYNNEISEKSEIFDDQFSVERPDGSNFTLKIRSTKLEDSAMYFCASARQGEAFFGQGTRLTVV.

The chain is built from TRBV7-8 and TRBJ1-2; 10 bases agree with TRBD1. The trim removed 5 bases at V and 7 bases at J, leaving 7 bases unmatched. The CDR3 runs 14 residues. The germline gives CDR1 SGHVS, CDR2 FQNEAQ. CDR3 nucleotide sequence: TGTGCCAGCAGCCCCGGGACAGGGGTTGGTGGCTACACCTTC. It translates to CASSPGTGVGGYTF. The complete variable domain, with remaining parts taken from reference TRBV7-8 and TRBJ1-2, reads GAGVSQSPRYKVAKRGQDVALRCDPISGHVSLFWYQQALGQGPEFLTYFQNEAQLDKSGLPSDRFFAERPEGSVSTLKIQRTQQEDSAVYLCASSPGTGVGGYTFGSGTRLTVV.

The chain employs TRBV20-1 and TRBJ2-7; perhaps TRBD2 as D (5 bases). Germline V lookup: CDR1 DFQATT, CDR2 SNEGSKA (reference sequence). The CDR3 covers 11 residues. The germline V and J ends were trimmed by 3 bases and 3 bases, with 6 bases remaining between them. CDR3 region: CSASEGYEQYF. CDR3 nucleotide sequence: TGCAGTGCTAGCGAGGGCTACGAGCAGTACTTC.

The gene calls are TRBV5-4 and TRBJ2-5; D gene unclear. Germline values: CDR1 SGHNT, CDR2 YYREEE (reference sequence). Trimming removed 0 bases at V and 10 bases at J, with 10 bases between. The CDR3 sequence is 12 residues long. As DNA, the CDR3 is TGTGCCAGCAGCTTGGACAGCCCGCGCCAGTACTTC. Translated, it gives CASSLDSPRQYF.

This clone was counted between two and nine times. The CDR3 region is CAWTTGLASSYNEQFF. DNA of the CDR3: TGTGCCTGGACTACCGGACTAGCGTCCTCCTACAATGAGCAGTTCTTC. This chain joins TRBV30 and TRBJ2-1, with TRBD2 matching over 9 bases. The germline gives CDR1 GTSNPN, CDR2 SVGIG (reference sequence). The CDR3 runs to 16 residues. The ends lost 4 bases at V and 0 bases at J; junction bases unmatched: 7. Full variable domain (remainder filled in from reference TRBV30 and TRBJ2-1): SQTIHQWPATLVQPVGSPLSLECTVEGTSNPNLYWYRQAAGRGLQLLFYSVGIGQISSEVPQNLSASRPQDRQFILSSKKLLLSDSGFYLCAWTTGLASSYNEQFFGPGTRLTVL.

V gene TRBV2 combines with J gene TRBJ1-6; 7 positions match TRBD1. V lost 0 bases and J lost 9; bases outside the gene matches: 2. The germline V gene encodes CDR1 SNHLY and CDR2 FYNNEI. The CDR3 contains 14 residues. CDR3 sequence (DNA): TGTGCCAGCAGTGAAGCAGGGGGCAGTTCACCCCTCCACTTT. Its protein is CASSEAGGSSPLHF.

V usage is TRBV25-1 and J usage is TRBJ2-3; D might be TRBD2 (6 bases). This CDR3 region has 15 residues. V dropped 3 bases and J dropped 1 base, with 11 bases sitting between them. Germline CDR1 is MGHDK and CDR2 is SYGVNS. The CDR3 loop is CASSDGGAGTDTQYF. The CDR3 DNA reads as TGTGCCAGCAGTGACGGCGGGGCGGGCACAGATACGCAGTATTTT.

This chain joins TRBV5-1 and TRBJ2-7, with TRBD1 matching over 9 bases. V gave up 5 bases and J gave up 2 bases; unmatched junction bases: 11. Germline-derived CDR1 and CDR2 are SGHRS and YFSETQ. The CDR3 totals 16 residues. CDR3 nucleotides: TGCGCCAGCAGAGCAACCGGGACAGGGCTTACCTACGAGCAGTACTTC. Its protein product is CASRATGTGLTYEQYF.

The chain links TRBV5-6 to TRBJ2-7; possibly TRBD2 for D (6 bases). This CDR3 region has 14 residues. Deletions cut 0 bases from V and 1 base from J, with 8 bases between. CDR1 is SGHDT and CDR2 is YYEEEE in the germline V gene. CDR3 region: CASSLGGDSYEQYF. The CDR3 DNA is TGTGCCAGCAGCTTGGGCGGGGATTCCTACGAGCAGTACTTC.

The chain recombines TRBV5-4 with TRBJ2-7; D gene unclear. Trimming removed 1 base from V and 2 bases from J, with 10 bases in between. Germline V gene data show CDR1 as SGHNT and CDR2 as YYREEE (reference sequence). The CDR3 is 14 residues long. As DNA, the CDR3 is TGTGCCAGCAGCTTGCTCGGAGACCCCTACGAGCAGTACTTC. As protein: CASSLLGDPYEQYF. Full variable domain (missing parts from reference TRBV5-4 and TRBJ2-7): ETGVTQSPTHLIKTRGQQVTLRCSSQSGHNTVSWYQQALGQGPQFIFQYYREEENGRGNFPPRFSGLQFPNYSSELNVNALELDDSALYLCASSLLGDPYEQYFGPGTRLTVT.

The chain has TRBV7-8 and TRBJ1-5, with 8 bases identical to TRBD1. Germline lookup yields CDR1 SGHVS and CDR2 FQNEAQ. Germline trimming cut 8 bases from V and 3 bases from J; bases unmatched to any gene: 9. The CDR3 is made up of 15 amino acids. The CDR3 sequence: CASGRTGFVNQPQHF. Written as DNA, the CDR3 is TGTGCCAGCGGGCGGACAGGGTTTGTCAATCAGCCCCAGCATTTT.

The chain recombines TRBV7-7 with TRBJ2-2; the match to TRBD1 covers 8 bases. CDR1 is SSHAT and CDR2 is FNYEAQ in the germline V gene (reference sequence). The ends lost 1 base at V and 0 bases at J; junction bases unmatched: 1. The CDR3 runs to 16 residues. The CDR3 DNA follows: TGTGCCAGCAGCTTAGGGACAGGGACGAACACCGGGGAGCTGTTTTTT. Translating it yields CASSLGTGTNTGELFF.